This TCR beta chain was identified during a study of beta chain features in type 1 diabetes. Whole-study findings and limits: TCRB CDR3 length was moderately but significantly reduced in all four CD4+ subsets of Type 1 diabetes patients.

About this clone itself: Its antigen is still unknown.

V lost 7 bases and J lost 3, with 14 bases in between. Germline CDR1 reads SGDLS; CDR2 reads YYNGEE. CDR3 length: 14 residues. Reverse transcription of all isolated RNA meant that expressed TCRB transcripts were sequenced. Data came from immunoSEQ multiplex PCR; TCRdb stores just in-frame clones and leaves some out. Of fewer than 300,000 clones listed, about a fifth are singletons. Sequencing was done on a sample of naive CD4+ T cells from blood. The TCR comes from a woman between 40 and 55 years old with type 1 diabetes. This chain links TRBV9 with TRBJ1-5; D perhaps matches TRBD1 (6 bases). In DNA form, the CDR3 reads TGTGCCAGCGGCCGGGACAATTCCAATCAGCCCCAGCATTTT. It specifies CASGRDNSNQPQHF.